Sequencing of this TCR beta chain was carried out in a study of T cell repertoires in cytomegalovirus infection. In the study overall: Public TCR beta signatures provided an indication of both CMV infection and a matching HLA type. The study's findings and limits: Clonotypes of TCR beta that were HLA-C-restricted and CMV-specific dominated the ex vivo response. Adding up the frequency of public TCR beta families identified people who carried CMV plus the relevant HLA.

A single record per CDR3 protein comes from TCRdb applying MiXCR to the reads. Among fewer than 200,000 distinct CDR3 sequences listed, approximately 15% were seen once. CDR1 and CDR2 from the germline V gene are GTSNPN and SVGIG (reference sequence). Trimming removed 3 bases from V and 0 bases from J, with 11 bases in between. The CDR3 loop spans 15 amino acids. Concerning this clonotype: Antigen unknown.

This receptor was taken from a human donor in good health (CMV status not recorded). Some clones in this sample may be carry-over from other donors' samples. Input material: PBMCs. J is TRBJ1-4 and V is TRBV30, with a possible D match to TRBD1 (5 bases). This CDR3 is CAWSERGSTNEKLFF. Written as DNA, the CDR3 is TGTGCCTGGAGCGAGAGGGGATCAACTAATGAAAAACTGTTTTTT. The whole variable domain, filled in from reference TRBV30 and TRBJ1-4, reads SQTIHQWPATLVQPVGSPLSLECTVEGTSNPNLYWYRQAAGRGLQLLFYSVGIGQISSEVPQNLSASRPQDRQFILSSKKLLLSDSGFYLCAWSERGSTNEKLFFGSGTQLSVL.